This TCR beta chain is from a study of blood T cell repertoires in COVID-19. As for the study in general: Whether acute or convalescent, the COVID-19 samples came from the United States, Italy and Spain.

In the study's own analysis: It was from reference gene primer amplification that nucleated cell counts were estimated. Sequencing was performed with immunoSEQ multiplex PCR; in TCRdb, only in-frame clones are kept and a portion is missing. From that table come the V and J calls and clone size; the DNA was used to work out D and trimming. The sample has 250,000 to 350,000 clones, more than 70% seen once. The germline V and J ends were trimmed by 4 bases and 0 bases, with 3 bases remaining between them. Per germline, CDR1 SGDLS and CDR2 YYNGEE. The CDR3 extends over 12 amino acids. This TCR came from a woman aged 30 to 39 with COVID-19, enrolled during active disease. The genes are TRBV9 and TRBJ2-3; the D is unclear. Material: peripheral blood. CDR3 nucleotide sequence: TGTGCCAGCAGCCCGAGCACAGATACGCAGTATTTT. It specifies CASSPSTDTQYF.